This TCR beta chain emerged from a study of beta chain features in type 1 diabetes. Reverse transcribing all isolated RNA meant expressed TCRB transcripts were sequenced. TCRdb's copy holds only in-frame clones and misses some; the assay was immunoSEQ multiplex PCR. The sample carries under 400,000 clones, roughly 15% recorded once. The CDR3 covers 14 residues. In germline, CDR1 is SGDLS, CDR2 YYNGEE. Trimming took 5 bases from V and 4 from J; bases not matched to a gene: 6. There are a few counts of this clone. The J gene is TRBJ1-5, the V gene TRBV9, with TRBD1 identical over 7 bases. This receptor was obtained from a man aged 25 to 40 in good health. Sample: central memory CD4+ T cells from blood. CDR3 amino acids: CASSKTGQNQPQHF. Written as DNA, the CDR3 is TGTGCCAGCAGTAAGACAGGGCAAAATCAGCCCCAGCATTTT.